The 26 T cell receptor beta chains below all came from one sample that was sequenced in a study of patients and donors after allogeneic stem cell transplantation. Via MiXCR, TCRdb re-called the RT-PCR reads, giving one row per CDR3 protein. The table shows some 880,000 distinct CDR3 sequences, with 18% occurring only once. What was sequenced was blood, either unsorted or a sorted T cell fraction (not recorded which). The source of these receptors is a human donor who was either an allogeneic HSCT recipient or a stem cell or donor lymphocyte infusion donor (not recorded which). It is not recorded whose cells these are; they may come from a transplant donor.

This clonotype was counted a few times. This chain joins TRBV4-1 and TRBJ2-1; no clear D gene. In germline, CDR1 is MGHRA, CDR2 YSYEKL. Deletions cut 0 bases from V and 0 bases from J, with 9 bases between. The length of the CDR3 is 16 residues. The CDR3 spells CASSQDGESSYNEQFF. CDR3 nucleotides: TGCGCCAGCAGCCAAGACGGCGAGAGCTCCTACAATGAGCAGTTCTTC.

This clonotype has more than one count but fewer than ten. The rearrangement links TRBV10-3 to TRBJ1-6; a possible D gene is TRBD1 (6 bases). Between the trimmed V and J ends, which lost 10 bases and 9 bases, there was a span of 16 bases. The length of the CDR3 is 13 residues. The germline CDR1 and CDR2 sequences are ENHRY and SYGVKD. CDR3 nucleotide sequence: TGTGCCAACCAGGGGTTCAACGGTTCACCCCTCCACTTT. Translated, it gives CANQGFNGSPLHF.

This clonotype was found a few times. J is TRBJ2-7 and V is TRBV15; 8 bases match TRBD2. With V trimmed by 3 bases and J by 3 bases, 7 bases remained unmatched. Germline CDR1 LNHNV, CDR2 YYDKDF (reference sequence). The CDR3 sequence is 15 residues long. Written as DNA, the CDR3 is TGTGCCACCAGCAGGGCCGGACTAGCTGTCTACGAGCAGTACTTC. It translates to CATSRAGLAVYEQYF.

The J gene is TRBJ2-7, the V gene TRBV7-9; 8 nucleotides line up with TRBD1. Germline V gene sequence: CDR1 SEHNR, CDR2 FQNEAQ (reference sequence). V was pared by 5 bases and J by 0 bases, with 12 bases of the junction left unmatched. The CDR3 consists of 17 residues. As DNA, the CDR3 is TGTGCCAGCAGCCCAGTACAGGGACAGGAGCACTCCTACGAGCAGTACTTC. This gives the protein CASSPVQGQEHSYEQYF.

There are a few counts of this clonotype. This chain connects TRBV12-3 or TRBV12-4 to TRBJ1-5, with D perhaps TRBD1 (5 bases). The length of the CDR3 is 15 residues. The V end lost 6 bases, the J end lost 5 bases, and 17 bases lay between the germline ends. CDR3 amino acids: CASRAAGAQYQPQHF. The CDR3 DNA reads as TGTGCCAGCAGGGCCGCCGGGGCTCAATATCAGCCCCAGCATTTT.

This clonotype turned up a few times. V and J are TRBV27 and TRBJ2-5, with TRBD2 matching 12 bases. J was trimmed by 3 bases and V by 3 bases; bases with no gene match: 2. The CDR3 spans 15 residues. Germline V CDR1 and CDR2: MNHEY, SMNVEV (reference sequence). The CDR3 bases are TGTGCCAGCAGTTTGACTAGCGGGAGAAAAGAGACCCAGTACTTC. The encoded protein is CASSLTSGRKETQYF.

Many counts were recorded for this clonotype. The V and J genes are TRBV12-3 or TRBV12-4 and TRBJ1-1; 7 nucleotides line up with TRBD1. With V trimmed by 6 bases and J by 1 base, 2 bases remained unmatched. The length of the CDR3 is 13 residues. The CDR3 nucleotides read TGTGCCAGCAGGGGACAGAGGAACACTGAAGCTTTCTTT. Its protein is CASRGQRNTEAFF.

The chain couples TRBV12-3 or TRBV12-4 to TRBJ1-6; no clear D. The V end lost 5 bases, the J end lost 10 bases, and 21 bases lay between the germline ends. The CDR3 is made up of 16 amino acids. CDR3 coding DNA: TGTGCCAGCAGTATATCGACCCATCGTATGATATCACCCCTCCACTTT. This gives the protein CASSISTHRMISPLHF.

This clonotype was observed a few times. This sequence joins TRBV19 and TRBJ1-6; D remains ambiguous. Trimming pared 3 bases from V and 6 bases from J, leaving 12 bases between. The CDR3 contains 15 residues. Germline assignment: CDR1 LNHDA and CDR2 SQIVND (reference sequence). The CDR3 loop reads CASSIWHEVNSPLHF. The CDR3 bases are TGTGCCAGTAGTATTTGGCACGAAGTTAATTCACCCCTCCACTTT.

This clonotype was picked up a small number of times. The V gene is TRBV6-5, the J gene TRBJ1-1; D possibly corresponds to TRBD1 (6 bases). Trimming left V 6 bases short and J 11 bases short, with 7 bases between. Germline V gene lookup returns CDR1 MNHEY and CDR2 SVGAGI. The CDR3 runs to 9 residues. DNA of the CDR3: TGTGCCAGCAGCAGGGGCGCTTTCTTT. Protein sequence: CASSRGAFF.

This clonotype turned up a few times. The chain uses TRBV24-1 and TRBJ2-2, with a weak D call TRBD1 (6 bases). Germline CDR1 KGHDR, CDR2 SFDVKD. This CDR3 region has 15 residues. Between the trimmed V and J ends, which lost 3 bases and 4 bases, there was a span of 11 bases. The CDR3 nucleotides read TGTGCCACCAGTGATGGGGACATCCTCACCGGGGAGCTGTTTTTT. Protein sequence: CATSDGDILTGELFF.

V and J are TRBV7-7 and TRBJ2-5; D is possibly TRBD1 or TRBD2 (6 bases each). The CDR3 is made up of 15 amino acids. The germline CDR1 and CDR2 sequences are SSHAT and FNYEAQ (reference sequence). The V end was cut by 3 bases, the J end by 5 bases, with 16 bases between. The CDR3 protein is CASSFGTRGDETQYF. The CDR3 nucleotides are TGTGCCAGCAGCTTCGGTACGAGGGGGGATGAGACCCAGTACTTC.

The rearrangement joins TRBV4-1 to TRBJ2-3; D unresolved. The germline V gene has CDR1 MGHRA and CDR2 YSYEKL. The CDR3 covers 13 residues. Trimming took off 1 base at V and 2 bases at J, with 4 bases between the two ends. In DNA, the CDR3 is TGCGCCAGCAGCCAAGCTGCCACAGATACGCAGTATTTT. Residues: CASSQAATDTQYF.

This clonotype turned up a few times. J is TRBJ1-4 and V is TRBV2; D uncertain. V lost 5 bases to trimming and J lost 1 base, with 8 bases between them. Looked up from germline, CDR1 is SNHLY and CDR2 is FYNNEI. The CDR3 loop spans 14 amino acids. CDR3 sequence: CASSILRTNEKLFF. CDR3 in DNA: TGTGCCAGCAGTATTCTCAGAACTAATGAAAAACTGTTTTTT.

This clonotype was seen a few times. The V gene is TRBV11-1, the J gene TRBJ2-2, with 7 bases aligning to TRBD2. The CDR3 contains 16 residues. Germline V gene lookup returns CDR1 SGHAT and CDR2 FQDESV (reference sequence). The ends lost 3 bases at V and 1 base at J; junction bases unmatched: 5. This CDR3 reads CASSFLREGNTGELFF. CDR3 nucleotides: TGTGCCAGCAGCTTTCTCAGGGAGGGGAACACCGGGGAGCTGTTTTTT.

This clonotype was detected a few times. Germline is not matched at one junction end, which may reflect a read error. This chain joins TRBV4-1 and TRBJ1-5, with 8 nucleotides matching TRBD1. The germline V gene encodes CDR1 MGHRA and CDR2 YSYEKL. The CDR3 consists of 14 residues. The CDR3 here is CASSPWTGNPPQHF. In nucleotides, the CDR3 is TGCGCCAGCAGCCCCTGGACAGGGAATCCGCCCCAGCATTTT.

V gene TRBV7-9 combines with J gene TRBJ2-1; tentative D call: TRBD2 (5 bases). CDR1 is SEHNR, CDR2 FQNEAQ, per germline (reference sequence). This CDR3 is built from 16 residues. Trimming pared 5 bases from V and 0 bases from J, leaving 14 bases between. Here the CDR3 DNA reads TGTGCCAGCAGCCGCTCCTCCGAGGGCTCCTACAATGAGCAGTTCTTC. It codes for CASSRSSEGSYNEQFF.

This clonotype turned up a few times. V is TRBV5-1 and J is TRBJ2-5, with a possible D match to TRBD1 (5 bases). V lost 0 bases and J lost 4, with 16 bases in between. The CDR3 runs 16 residues. Germline CDR1 reads SGHRS; CDR2 reads YFSETQ. As DNA, the CDR3 is TGCGCCAGCAGCTTGGCCCCAACAGGTCTTACAGAGACCCAGTACTTC. Encoded protein: CASSLAPTGLTETQYF.

The genes are TRBV7-2 and TRBJ2-5; possibly TRBD1 for D (6 bases). The CDR3 is made up of 14 amino acids. Germline CDR1 and CDR2: SGHTA and FQGNSA. The ends were cut back, 5 bases at V and 1 base at J, with 11 bases in the middle. The CDR3 DNA follows: TGTGCCAGCAGCCAGGGGCTGATCCAAGAGACCCAGTACTTC. It is translated as CASSQGLIQETQYF. Using reference TRBV7-2 and TRBJ2-5 for the parts outside the CDR3, the full variable domain is GAGVSQSPSNKVTEKGKDVELRCDPISGHTALYWYRQSLGQGLEFLIYFQGNSAPDKSGLPSDRFSAERTGGSVSTLTIQRTQQEDSAVYLCASSQGLIQETQYFGPGTRLLVL.

This clonotype was recorded many times. V is TRBV9 and J is TRBJ2-2; no definite D call. Germline V gene sequence: CDR1 SGDLS, CDR2 YYNGEE. Trimming left V 0 bases short and J 8 bases short, with 14 bases between. The CDR3 extends over 15 amino acids. Here the CDR3 reads CASSVAMDVRGELFF. DNA for the CDR3: TGTGCCAGCAGCGTAGCCATGGACGTCAGGGGGGAGCTGTTTTTT. Full variable domain (remainder filled in from reference TRBV9 and TRBJ2-2): DSGVTQTPKHLITATGQRVTLRCSPRSGDLSVYWYQQSLDQGLQFLIQYYNGEERAKGNILERFSAQQFPDLHSELNLSSLELGDSALYFCASSVAMDVRGELFFGEGSRLTVL.

The V call is TRBV20-1, the J call TRBJ2-5, with TRBD2 identical over 8 bases. The CDR3 runs 14 residues. V shed 7 bases, J shed 5 bases, and the junction held 12 bases outside the gene matches. Germline lookup yields CDR1 DFQATT and CDR2 SNEGSKA (reference sequence). Here the CDR3 DNA reads TGCAGTGACGCCGGGGGGGATCGGGGGGAGACCCAGTACTTC. Amino acids: CSDAGGDRGETQYF.

This chain connects TRBV7-6 to TRBJ1-4, with 11 bases matching TRBD1. J gave up 8 bases and V 5 bases, and 13 bases lay outside the gene matches. CDR1 SGHVS and CDR2 FNYEAQ come from the germline V gene. The CDR3 consists of 17 residues. The CDR3 region has the DNA TGTGCCAGCAGCCACCCAGGCGGGACAGGGGGGGGCGAAAAACTGTTTTTT. Translating gives CASSHPGGTGGGEKLFF.

CDR3 amino acids: CATRDGEGKDNEQFF. CDR3 DNA: TGTGCCACCCGCGATGGGGAGGGAAAGGACAATGAGCAGTTCTTC. The rearrangement links TRBV5-5 to TRBJ2-1; 7 positions match TRBD2. The germline V gene encodes CDR1 SGHKS and CDR2 YYEKEE (reference sequence). V shed 9 bases, J shed 5 bases, and the junction held 14 bases outside the gene matches. CDR3 length: 15 residues.

V gene TRBV20-1 combines with J gene TRBJ2-3, with 9 positions matching TRBD2. Germline-derived CDR1 and CDR2 are DFQATT and SNEGSKA (reference sequence). This CDR3 has 14 residues. V lost 5 bases, J lost 1 base, and 4 bases stayed unmatched. The CDR3 region is CSAAGTSRTDTQYF. The CDR3 bases are TGCAGTGCTGCCGGGACTAGCCGCACAGATACGCAGTATTTT.

On this clonotype: This may come from a read error, since a much larger clone is one base off. The chain combines TRBV6-1 with TRBJ2-7, with D possibly matching TRBD1 (5 bases). Per germline, CDR1 MNHNS and CDR2 SASEGT. The CDR3 extends over 13 amino acids. The V gene lost 6 bases and the J gene lost 0 bases, with 9 bases spanning the gap. This CDR3 is CASRLQVSYEQYF. The CDR3 DNA sequence: TGTGCCAGCAGGCTACAGGTCTCCTACGAGCAGTACTTC.

The chain has TRBV7-2 and TRBJ2-7; 9 bases agree with TRBD2. Germline V lookup: CDR1 SGHTA, CDR2 FQGNSA. V lost 2 bases, J lost 4 bases, and 6 bases stayed unmatched. The CDR3 totals 15 residues. CDR3 protein: CASSLRASGMYEQYF. The DNA of the CDR3 is TGTGCCAGCAGCTTAAGGGCTAGCGGGATGTACGAGCAGTACTTC.